This record concerns one TCR beta chain sequence. The authors ran a second PCR of about 7 to 12 cycles using a sample-barcoded 5' primer and a J-beta primer mix. Each cDNA was tagged by a template-switch adaptor containing 12 random nucleotides. Via MiXCR, TCRdb re-called the 5' RACE reads, giving one row per CDR3 protein. The data show under 750,000 distinct CDR3 sequences, 40% to 55% seen once. The sample originates from a study of blood T cells in healthy people across ages. Across the whole study: Template switching captured about one barcoded beta molecule per two T cells.

CDR1 SGHTA and CDR2 FQGNSA come from the germline V gene. This CDR3 contains 18 residues. The junction had 7 bases not matched to a gene; V was cut back by 2 bases and J by 0 bases. This chain uses TRBV7-2 with TRBJ2-4, with 10 bases aligning to TRBD2. The clonotype was recovered from an elderly man in good health. Material: blood. CDR3 amino acids: CASSLLAGDSVAKNIQYF. The CDR3 bases are TGTGCCAGCAGCTTACTAGCGGGAGACTCTGTAGCCAAAAACATTCAGTACTTC.